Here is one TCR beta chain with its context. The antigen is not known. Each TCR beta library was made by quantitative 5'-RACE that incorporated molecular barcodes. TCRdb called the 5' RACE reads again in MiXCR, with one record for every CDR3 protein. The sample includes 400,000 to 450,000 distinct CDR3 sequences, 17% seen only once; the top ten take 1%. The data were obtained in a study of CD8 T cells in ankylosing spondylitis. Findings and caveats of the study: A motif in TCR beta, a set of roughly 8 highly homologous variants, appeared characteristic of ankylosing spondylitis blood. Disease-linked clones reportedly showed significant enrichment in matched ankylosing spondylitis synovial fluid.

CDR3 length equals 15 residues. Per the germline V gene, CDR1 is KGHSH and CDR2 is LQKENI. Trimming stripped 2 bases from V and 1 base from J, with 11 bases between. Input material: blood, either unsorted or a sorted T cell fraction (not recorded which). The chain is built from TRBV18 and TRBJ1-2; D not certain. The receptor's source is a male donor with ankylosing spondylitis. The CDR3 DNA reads TGTGCCAGCTCACCATTCCCAGAACTTAACTATGGCTACACCTTC. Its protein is CASSPFPELNYGYTF.